This T cell receptor beta chain was observed in a study of regulatory T cells in long-lasting Graves disease. Findings of the study overall: Whereas new patients shared roughly 910 public clonotypes, persistent patients shared more, at approximately 2,500. Persistent Graves' patients possessed reduced TCR diversity relative to recently diagnosed ones.

With respect to this clonotype: Its antigen is not identified.

Time point defined: newly diagnosed GD, antithyroid drugs for less than 3 months. Preparation of the TCR library used RNA extracted from PBMCs. CDR3-region Arm-PCR and iRepertoire HTBI primers produced the TCR beta libraries. TCRdb used MiXCR to reprocess the multiplex PCR reads, holding one entry per CDR3 protein. The sample has a few hundred thousand distinct CDR3 sequences; 15% are singletons. This CDR3 region has 15 residues. The germline CDR1 and CDR2 sequences are SEHNR and FQNEAQ (reference sequence). Trimming removed 6 bases at V and 2 bases at J, with 15 bases between. The sample also formed part of further work on T cells in Graves' hyperthyroidism and ophthalmopathy. That paper states: Ophthalmopathy was told apart from stable hyperthyroidism by a 13 V-J model.

Sequencing was performed on peripheral blood mononuclear cells (PBMCs), taken at new diagnosis, from a patient treated with antithyroid drugs. The chain has TRBV7-9 and TRBJ2-3; perhaps TRBD2 as D (5 bases). The sequence derives from a woman aged 40 to 50 with Graves disease. This chain's CDR3 is CASSRLAFSTDTQYF. The DNA of the CDR3 is TGTGCCAGCAGTAGGCTAGCCTTTTCCACAGATACGCAGTATTTT. Filled out from reference TRBV7-9 and TRBJ2-3, the complete variable domain reads DTGVSQNPRHKITKRGQNVTFRCDPISEHNRLYWYRQTLGQGPEFLTYFQNEAQLEKSRLLSDRFSAERPKGSFSTLEIQRTEQGDSAMYLCASSRLAFSTDTQYFGPGTRLTVL.